This TCR beta chain was recovered during a study of blood T cells in healthy people across ages. Background on the study: Roughly one uniquely barcoded beta molecule per two T cells was captured.

With 4 bases removed from V and 4 bases from J, the gap between germline ends came to 11 bases. The CDR3 covers 14 residues. Germline assignment: CDR1 SGHTA and CDR2 FQGNSA. A few counts support this clonotype. Next came a second PCR, run for about 6 to 12 cycles, which used a sample-barcoded 5' primer along with a J-beta primer mix. TCRdb itself ran the 5' RACE reads through MiXCR, one entry per CDR3 protein. This table holds 710,000 or so distinct CDR3 sequences, 22% found once. The source material was blood. V gene TRBV7-2 combines with J gene TRBJ1-5, with D tentatively TRBD1 (5 bases). This TCR was sampled from a man between 65 and 85 years old in good health. The CDR3 coding sequence is TGTGCCAGCAGCTCTCCAGGGTGGAATCAGCCCCAGCATTTT. Translating gives CASSSPGWNQPQHF.